The clone carrying this T cell receptor beta chain was seen a single time. As yet, its antigen is unknown. The data stem from a study of CD8+CD57+ T cells in acquired aplastic anemia. At the level of the study: The mean DNA yield obtained from sorted CD4+ and CD8+ cells came to about 3 ug.

CDR3 and TCR beta VDJ profiling relied on a genomic DNA template. TCRdb analysed the reads with MiXCR anew, one entry per CDR3 protein. The sample includes 200,000 or so distinct CDR3 sequences, 50% to 75% seen only once; the top ten take about 45%. Broader study findings: Patients and healthy controls showed no significant CD8+ Simpson's diversity difference. The number of CD8+ CDR3 sequences shared by patients and controls was about 30.

CDR3 size: 11 residues. CDR1 is SGHDT, CDR2 YYEEEE, per germline. The V end lost 5 bases, the J end lost 6 bases, and 8 bases lay between the germline ends. Sequencing input: sorted CD4+, CD8+, or CD8+CD57+ T cells (not recorded which) from PBMCs. This TCR was recovered from a human donor with severe aplastic anemia or a healthy control (not recorded which). The V gene is TRBV5-6, the J gene TRBJ1-2; D not certain. The CDR3 nucleotides are TGTGCCAGCAGTTCTGGGGATGGCTACACCTTC. Translated, it gives CASSSGDGYTF.